Following are 2 T cell receptor beta chains from one sample sequenced in a study of regulatory T cells in long-lasting Graves disease. Time point here: persistent/refractory GD, antithyroid drugs over 5 years with positive TRAb. Preparation of the TCR library used RNA extracted from PBMCs. Arm-PCR of CDR3 regions and iRepertoire HTBI primers were the basis on which TCR beta libraries were built. MiXCR was run by TCRdb on the multiplex PCR reads, yielding one entry per CDR3 protein. This sample has 350,000 to 500,000 distinct CDR3 sequences, with 21% found just once. Sequenced here: peripheral blood mononuclear cells (PBMCs), sampled when the disease was refractory, from a patient treated with antithyroid drugs. Receptors originate from a female donor with Graves disease.

Many counts were recorded for this clonotype. The chain recombines TRBV20-1 with TRBJ2-5; D is perhaps TRBD1 or TRBD2 (6 bases each). CDR1 DFQATT and CDR2 SNEGSKA come from the germline V gene (reference sequence). The CDR3 is 13 residues long. The ends were cut back, 6 bases at V and 5 bases at J, with 16 bases in the middle. The CDR3 DNA follows: TGCAGTGCCCAACTCGGGGGCAGGGAGACCCAGTACTTC. Translation gives CSAQLGGRETQYF.

The chain is built from TRBV6-5 and TRBJ1-6; D call uncertain. From germline, CDR1 is MNHEY and CDR2 SVGAGI. V was cut by 0 bases and J by 7 bases, with 10 bases left in between. The length of the CDR3 is 15 residues. The CDR3 sequence: CASSYSFAENSPLHF. DNA for the CDR3: TGTGCCAGCAGTTACTCGTTTGCGGAGAATTCACCCCTCCACTTT.